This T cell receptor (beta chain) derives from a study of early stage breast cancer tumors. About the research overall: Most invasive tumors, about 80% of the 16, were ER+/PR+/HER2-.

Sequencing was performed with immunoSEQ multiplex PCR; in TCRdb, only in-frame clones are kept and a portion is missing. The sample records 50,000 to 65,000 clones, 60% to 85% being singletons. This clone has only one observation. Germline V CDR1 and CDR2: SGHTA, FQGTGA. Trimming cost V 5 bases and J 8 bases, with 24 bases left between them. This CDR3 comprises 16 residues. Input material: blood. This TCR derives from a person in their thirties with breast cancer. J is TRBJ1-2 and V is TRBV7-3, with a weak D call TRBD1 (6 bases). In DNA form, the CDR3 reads TGTGCCAGCAGCGCCCTAGGGGGACTCCAGTCGGGGGGCTACACCTTC. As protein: CASSALGGLQSGGYTF.